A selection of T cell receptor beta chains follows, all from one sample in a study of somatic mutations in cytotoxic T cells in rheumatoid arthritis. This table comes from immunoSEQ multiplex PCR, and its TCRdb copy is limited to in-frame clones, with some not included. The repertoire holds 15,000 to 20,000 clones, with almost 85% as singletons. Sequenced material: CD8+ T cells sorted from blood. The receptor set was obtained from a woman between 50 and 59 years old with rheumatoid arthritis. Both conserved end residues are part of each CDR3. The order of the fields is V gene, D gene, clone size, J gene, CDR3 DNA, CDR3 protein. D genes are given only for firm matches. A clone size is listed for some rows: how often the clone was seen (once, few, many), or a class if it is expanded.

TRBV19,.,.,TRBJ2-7,TGTGCCAGTAGTCTGGGAATCTCAGAATACGAGCAGTACTTC,CASSLGISEYEQYF
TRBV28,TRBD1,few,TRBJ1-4,TGTGCCAGCAGTTTTGAGGACAGGTTAGGTGAAAAACTGTTTTTT,CASSFEDRLGEKLFF
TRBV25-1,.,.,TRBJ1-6,TGTGCCAGCAGTGAATTACAGAATAATTCACCCCTCCACTTT,CASSELQNNSPLHF
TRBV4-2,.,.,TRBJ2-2,TGTGCCAGCAGCCAAGATCGAGCGGCAATCCCCGGGGAGCTGTTTTTT,CASSQDRAAIPGELFF
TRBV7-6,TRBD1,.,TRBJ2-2,TGTGCCAGCAGCCAAGGTGGACAGGGTTCGTTCACCGGGGAGCTGTTTTTT,CASSQGGQGSFTGELFF
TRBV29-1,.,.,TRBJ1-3,TGCAGCGTTGAAGATTTGGGGCCGGCCGGAAACACCATATATTTT,CSVEDLGPAGNTIYF
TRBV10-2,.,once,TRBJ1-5,TGCGCCAGCAGTGCGAGTGGCAATCAGCCCCAGCATTTT,CASSASGNQPQHF
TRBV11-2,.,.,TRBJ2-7,TGTGCCAGCAGCTTTTACTGCTACGAGCAGTACTTC,CASSFYCYEQYF
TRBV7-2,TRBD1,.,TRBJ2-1,TGTGCCAGCAGCCTTCAGGGACAGGGGAGCTCCTACAATGAGCAGTTCTTC,CASSLQGQGSSYNEQFF
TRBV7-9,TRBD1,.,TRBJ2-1,TGTGCCAGCAGCTTACCGGGACAGACTTTTGAGAAGTTCTTC,CASSLPGQTFEKFF
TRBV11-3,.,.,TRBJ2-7,TGTGCCAGCAGTCCTGGTAGCTCCTACGAGCAGTACTTC,CASSPGSSYEQYF
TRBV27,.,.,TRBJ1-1,TGTGCCAGCAGCCGACCGAGCACTGAAGCTTTCTTT,CASSRPSTEAFF
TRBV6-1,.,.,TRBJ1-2,TGTGCCAGCAGTGAAGTGGGCTATGGCTACACCTTC,CASSEVGYGYTF
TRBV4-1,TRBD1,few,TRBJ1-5,TGCGCCAGCAGCCAAGAAACAGGGGCCGGACAGCCCCAGCATTTT,CASSQETGAGQPQHF
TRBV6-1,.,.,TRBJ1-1,TGTGCCAGCAGTGAAGGGACGGTCGTCCCGGCTTTCTTT,CASSEGTVVPAFF
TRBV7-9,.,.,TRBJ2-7,TGTGCCAGCAGTAACAACTACGAGCAGTACTTC,CASSNNYEQYF